This T cell receptor beta chain was sequenced for a study of blood T cell repertoires in COVID-19. Study background: From T cells, B-cell-depleted T cells, or PBMCs came the material, which was cDNA or gDNA.

CDR3 length: 15 residues. The V gene end was trimmed by 5 bases and the J gene end by 5 bases; junction bases not matched to a gene: 8. Germline values: CDR1 SGHTA, CDR2 FQGNSA. In the source study's methods: The authors estimated nucleated cell counts from reference gene primer amplification. Generated by immunoSEQ multiplex PCR, the TCRdb table keeps only in-frame clones and is missing some. That table is the source of V, J and clone size, and D and trimming were worked out from the DNA. The sample yields approximately 110,000 clones, about four fifths seen once. This clone has only a few counts. The V call is TRBV7-2, the J call TRBJ1-4; 7 nucleotides agree with TRBD1. This TCR was recovered from a woman between 40 and 55 years old with acute or convalescent COVID-19. What was sequenced was peripheral blood. The CDR3 loop is CASSLRQGHNEKLFF. CDR3 coding DNA: TGTGCCAGCAGCCTTAGACAGGGTCACAATGAAAAACTGTTTTTT. Full variable domain (remainder filled in from reference TRBV7-2 and TRBJ1-4): GAGVSQSPSNKVTEKGKDVELRCDPISGHTALYWYRQSLGQGLEFLIYFQGNSAPDKSGLPSDRFSAERTGGSVSTLTIQRTQQEDSAVYLCASSLRQGHNEKLFFGSGTQLSVL.